This T cell receptor (beta chain) originates from a study of TIL therapy for anti-PD-1-resistant metastatic lung cancer. Overall study: Half of patients were current or former smokers. Median tumor mutation burden was 1.5 mutations per megabase.

The V end was cut by 4 bases, the J end by 6 bases, with 14 bases between. Germline CDR1 MNHEY, CDR2 SMNVEV (reference sequence). CDR3 length: 14 amino acids. Sequencing used immunoSEQ v3. Survey-level samples got approximately 1.8 million read pairs; deep-level samples got roughly 4.5-6 million. Using immunoSEQ multiplex PCR, the repertoire was profiled, and TCRdb retains in-frame clones only, with some absent. The sample lists roughly 54,000 clones; roughly 87% were seen once. Time point given: pre-treatment sample, taken before nivolumab and TIL therapy. This clonotype originated in a person aged 25-85 years with non-small cell lung cancer. The chain recombines TRBV27 with TRBJ2-3; D not resolved. The sequencing here drew on blood, taken at baseline. This CDR3 reads CASSSWTSADTQYF. The CDR3 DNA reads TGTGCCAGCAGTTCCTGGACCTCCGCGGATACGCAGTATTTT.